This TCR beta chain emerged from a study of CD8 T cells in Susac syndrome. From germline, CDR1 is SGHTA and CDR2 FQGTGA. The CDR3 runs 15 residues. V lost 2 bases and J 5 bases, leaving 14 bases between the germline ends. When the RNA was reverse transcribed, random hexamers were used with an input of roughly 0.5 to 1 ug. From the immunoSEQ multiplex PCR reads, TCRdb called clonotypes with MiXCR, one entry per CDR3 protein. This sample has more than 250,000 distinct CDR3 sequences; approximately 90% occur once, and the top ten carry around 0.07%. This chain links TRBV7-3 with TRBJ2-3, with TRBD2 as a possible D gene (7 bases). Sequencing was done on a sample of CD4+ T cells from PBMCs. The TCR originated in a human donor with multiple sclerosis. CDR3 bases: TGTGCCAGCAGCTTATTCGGGGGGCGAGGAGATACGCAGTATTTT. It translates to CASSLFGGRGDTQYF.